This paragraph reports one TCR beta chain. There are many counts of this clonotype. This receptor's antigen is unknown. Per-nucleotide qualities are absent, and no much larger clonotype sits a single base away. These data come from a study of T cells after yellow fever vaccination (dated by TCRdb to 2018 to 2020). Some background on the complete study: The SMART-Seq v4 Ultra Low Input RNA kit was used to prepare libraries from fractions with low cell numbers. To follow T-cell clones before and after both primary and booster YFV17D yellow fever vaccination, bulk TCR alpha and beta repertoires underwent longitudinal sequencing. Two healthy male donors, one aged 18 to 30 and one aged 30 to 40 years, were included in the cohort. Blood samples were taken at several timepoints before and after primary and secondary immunization, and bulk PBMC replicates and cell subsets were isolated.

What the research found in general, with its limitations: A small share of clonotypes occurred in both CD4 and CD8 compartments, likely arising from convergent recombination. Because only a couple of donors were included in the study, the extent to which the findings can be generalized is limited. Because abundant contaminating clonotypes from the bulk population could be contained in FACS-sorted repertoires, computational filtering was required. The secondary T-cell response was weaker than the primary response but faster, peaking on day 5 instead of day 15. After the booster, most clones that had expanded after primary vaccination were detected again (around 97% of CD4 and 70% to 90% of CD8), suggesting broad maintenance of memory.

Interpreted using the paper, the treatment or condition label stands for: live attenuated yellow fever vaccine strain. PBMCs were isolated from peripheral blood using a standard Ficoll-Paque protocol. Dynabeads CD4 and CD8 positive selection kits were used to isolate CD4 and CD8 T-cell fractions. TriZol was used to extract RNA from bulk PBMCs, CD4 and CD8 fractions, and dextramer-positive and dextramer-negative fractions. Synthesis of TCR cDNA relied on 5'RACE template switching, a step that introduced a universal primer site along with unique molecular identifiers. Priming of cDNA synthesis was performed from both the TCR alpha and TCR beta constant segments. Libraries were amplified in two PCR steps, with sample barcodes and sequencing adapters added in the second step. Sequencing of libraries was done on Illumina HiSeq 2500 (2x100 bp) or NovaSeq (2x150 bp). The authors' analysis ran thus. MIGEC handled demultiplexing of reads and collapsing into UMI consensus sequences, while MiXCR performed V(D)J alignment. Vaccine-responding clonotypes were defined with edgeR using replicate PBMC samples, requiring FDR below 0.01 and a log2 fold change above 5 up to day 15. Each bulk clonotype was labeled CD4 or CD8 based on which sequenced repertoire, CD4 or CD8, contained the clonotype at higher abundance. The raw public data were reprocessed by TCRdb itself: fastp quality trimming at Q25, MiXCR clonotype calling, in-frame beta chains only. Rows are unified per CDR3 protein, each entry keeping the most common DNA and genes. These V and J calls originate from TCRdb's pipeline instead of the authors' own analysis. This sample gives 200,000 to 300,000 distinct CDR3 sequences in total; roughly 6.8% of them show up just once. The top ten hold 1% to 1.2% of the sample.

Germline trimming: 4 bases from V, 10 bases from J; junction bases outside gene matches: 9. Inclusive of the bounding cysteine and phenylalanine, the CDR3 is 15 residues long. Left in the record is the CDR3 DNA by itself, 45 bases read in frame from the first base. Reading the germline V gene gives CDR1 SGHRS and CDR2 YFSETQ. This TCR derives from a man aged 25-45 years who received the YFV17D yellow fever vaccine. The specimen comprised CD4+ T cells sorted from PBMCs, sampled on the day of the yellow fever booster vaccination. The V gene is TRBV5-1 and the J gene is TRBJ1-6, with TRBD1 matching 9 junction bases. DNA sequence: TGCGCCAGCAGCGTGGGACAGGGAAGGAACTCACCCCTCCACTTT. This is translated as CASSVGQGRNSPLHF. With the rest looked up from the reference TRBV5-1 and TRBJ1-6 genes rather than sequenced, the full variable domain is KAGVTQTPRYLIKTRGQQVTLSCSPISGHRSVSWYQQTPGQGLQFLFEYFSETQRNKGNFPGRFSGRQFSNSRSEMNVSTLELGDSALYLCASSVGQGRNSPLHFGNGTRLTVT.